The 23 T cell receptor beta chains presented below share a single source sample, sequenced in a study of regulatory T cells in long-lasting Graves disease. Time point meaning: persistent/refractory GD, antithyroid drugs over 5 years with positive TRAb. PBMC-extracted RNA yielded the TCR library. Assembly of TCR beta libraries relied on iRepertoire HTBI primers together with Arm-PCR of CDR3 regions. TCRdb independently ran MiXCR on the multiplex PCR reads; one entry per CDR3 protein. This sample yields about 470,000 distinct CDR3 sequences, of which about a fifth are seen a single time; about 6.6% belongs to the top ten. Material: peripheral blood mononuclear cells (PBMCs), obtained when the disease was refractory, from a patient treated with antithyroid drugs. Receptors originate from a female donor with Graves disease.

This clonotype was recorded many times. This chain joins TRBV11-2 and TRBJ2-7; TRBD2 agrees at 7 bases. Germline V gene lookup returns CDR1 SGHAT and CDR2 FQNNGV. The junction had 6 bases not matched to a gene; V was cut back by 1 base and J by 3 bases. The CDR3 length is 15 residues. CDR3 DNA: TGTGCCAGCAGCTTAGTAAGCGGGGCAGTCTACGAGCAGTACTTC. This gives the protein CASSLVSGAVYEQYF.

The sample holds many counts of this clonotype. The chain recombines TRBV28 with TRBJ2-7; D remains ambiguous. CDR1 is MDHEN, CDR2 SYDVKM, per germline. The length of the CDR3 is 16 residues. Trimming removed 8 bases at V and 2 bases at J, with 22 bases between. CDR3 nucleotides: TGTGCCAGCGGGGATAAGGTCCGCTTCTTGGCCTACGAGCAGTACTTC. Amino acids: CASGDKVRFLAYEQYF.

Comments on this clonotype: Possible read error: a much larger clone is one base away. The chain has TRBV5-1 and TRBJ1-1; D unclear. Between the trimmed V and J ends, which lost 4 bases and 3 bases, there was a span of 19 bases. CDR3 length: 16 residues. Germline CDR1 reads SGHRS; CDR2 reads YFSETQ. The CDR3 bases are TGCGCCAGCAGCCGTACTGAAAAGGGTGGGGACACTGAAGCTTTCTTT. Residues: CASSRTEKGGDTEAFF.

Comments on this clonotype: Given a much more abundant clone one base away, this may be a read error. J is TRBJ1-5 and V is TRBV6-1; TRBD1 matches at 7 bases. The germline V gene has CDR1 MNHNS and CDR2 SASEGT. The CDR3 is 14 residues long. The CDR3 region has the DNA TGTGTCAGCTCGGGCAGGGGGAGCAATCAGCCCCAGCATTTT. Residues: CVSSGRGSNQPQHF.

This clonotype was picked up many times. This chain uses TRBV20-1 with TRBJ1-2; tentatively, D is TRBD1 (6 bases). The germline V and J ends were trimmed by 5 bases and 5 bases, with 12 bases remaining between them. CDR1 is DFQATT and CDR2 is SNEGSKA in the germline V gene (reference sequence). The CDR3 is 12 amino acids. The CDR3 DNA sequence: TGCAGTGCTGCGCCTCAGGGGTATGGCTACACCTTC. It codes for CSAAPQGYGYTF.

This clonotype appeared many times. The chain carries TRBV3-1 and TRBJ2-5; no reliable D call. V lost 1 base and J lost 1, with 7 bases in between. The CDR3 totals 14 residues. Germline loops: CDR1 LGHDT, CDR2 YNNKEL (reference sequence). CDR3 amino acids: CASSQATSQETQYF. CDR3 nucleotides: TGTGCCAGCAGCCAAGCGACCAGCCAAGAGACCCAGTACTTC.

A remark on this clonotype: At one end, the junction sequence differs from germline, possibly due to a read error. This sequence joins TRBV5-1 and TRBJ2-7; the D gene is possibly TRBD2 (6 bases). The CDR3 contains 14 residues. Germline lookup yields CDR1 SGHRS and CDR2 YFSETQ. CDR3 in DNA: TGCGCCAGCAGACTGTCCGGGGGATCCTACGAGCAGTGCTTC. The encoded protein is CASRLSGGSYEQCF.

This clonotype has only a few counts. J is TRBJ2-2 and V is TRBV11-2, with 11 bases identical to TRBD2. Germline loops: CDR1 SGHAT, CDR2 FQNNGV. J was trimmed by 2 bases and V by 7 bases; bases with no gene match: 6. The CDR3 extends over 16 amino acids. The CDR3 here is CASIPGLAVNTGELFF. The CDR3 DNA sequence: TGTGCCAGCATACCGGGACTAGCGGTAAACACCGGGGAGCTGTTTTTT. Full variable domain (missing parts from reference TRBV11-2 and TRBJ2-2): EAGVAQSPRYKIIEKRQSVAFWCNPISGHATLYWYQQILGQGPKLLIQFQNNGVVDDSQLPKDRFSAERLKGVDSTLKIQPAKLEDSAVYLCASIPGLAVNTGELFFGEGSRLTVL.

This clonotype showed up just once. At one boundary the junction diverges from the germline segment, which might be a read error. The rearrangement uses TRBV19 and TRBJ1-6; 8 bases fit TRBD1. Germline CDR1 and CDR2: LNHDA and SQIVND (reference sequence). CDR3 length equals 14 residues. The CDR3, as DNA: TGTGCCAGTTCAACAGGGGGGTTCGATTCACCCCACCACTTT. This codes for CASSTGGFDSPHHF.

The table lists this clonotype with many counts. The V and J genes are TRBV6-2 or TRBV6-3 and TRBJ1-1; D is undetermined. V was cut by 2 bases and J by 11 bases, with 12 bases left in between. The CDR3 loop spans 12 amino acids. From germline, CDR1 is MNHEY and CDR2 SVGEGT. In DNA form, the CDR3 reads TGTGCCAGCAGTTACGAAGGTTTAGGGGCTTTCTTT. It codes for CASSYEGLGAFF.

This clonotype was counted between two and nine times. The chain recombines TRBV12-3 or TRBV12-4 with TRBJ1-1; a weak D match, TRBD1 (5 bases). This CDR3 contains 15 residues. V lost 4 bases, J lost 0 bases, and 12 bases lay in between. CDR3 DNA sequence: TGTGCCAGCAGTTGGGCGGGGACCATGAACACTGAAGCTTTCTTT. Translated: CASSWAGTMNTEAFF.

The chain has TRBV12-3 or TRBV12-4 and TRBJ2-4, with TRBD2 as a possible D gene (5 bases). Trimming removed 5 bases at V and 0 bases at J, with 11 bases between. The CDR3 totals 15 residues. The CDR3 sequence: CASSPRTRAKNIQYF. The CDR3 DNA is TGTGCCAGCAGTCCAAGGACTCGAGCCAAAAACATTCAGTACTTC.

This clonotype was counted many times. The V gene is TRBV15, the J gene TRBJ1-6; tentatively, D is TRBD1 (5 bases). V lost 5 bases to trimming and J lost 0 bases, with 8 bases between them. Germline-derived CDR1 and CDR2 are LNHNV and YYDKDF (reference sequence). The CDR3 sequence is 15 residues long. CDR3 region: CATSSGSSYNSPLHF. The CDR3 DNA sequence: TGTGCCACCAGCTCAGGGAGCTCCTATAATTCACCCCTCCACTTT.

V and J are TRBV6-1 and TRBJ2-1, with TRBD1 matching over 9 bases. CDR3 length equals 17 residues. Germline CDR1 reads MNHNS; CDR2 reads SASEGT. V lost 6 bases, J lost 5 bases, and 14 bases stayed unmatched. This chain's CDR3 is CASRTVTGTGTHNEQFF. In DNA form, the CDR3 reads TGTGCCAGCAGGACAGTCACCGGGACAGGGACCCACAATGAGCAGTTCTTC.

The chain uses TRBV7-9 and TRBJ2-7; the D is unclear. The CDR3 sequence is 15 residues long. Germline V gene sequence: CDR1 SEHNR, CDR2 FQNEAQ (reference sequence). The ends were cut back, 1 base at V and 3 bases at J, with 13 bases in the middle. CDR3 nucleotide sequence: TGTGCCAGCAGCTTAGAACAGATACTTCGCTACGAGCAGTACTTC. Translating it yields CASSLEQILRYEQYF.

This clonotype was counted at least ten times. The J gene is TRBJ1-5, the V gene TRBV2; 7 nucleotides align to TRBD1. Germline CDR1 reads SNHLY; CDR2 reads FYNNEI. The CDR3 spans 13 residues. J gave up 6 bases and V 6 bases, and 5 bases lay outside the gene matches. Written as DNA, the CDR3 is TGTGCCAGCAGCTTACAGGGGAGTCAGCCCCAGCATTTT. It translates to CASSLQGSQPQHF.

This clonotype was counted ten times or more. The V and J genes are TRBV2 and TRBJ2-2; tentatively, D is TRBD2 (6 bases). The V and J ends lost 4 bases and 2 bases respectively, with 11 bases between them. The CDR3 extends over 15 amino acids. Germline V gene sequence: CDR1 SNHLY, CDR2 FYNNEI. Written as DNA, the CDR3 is TGTGCCAGCAGTGCCGGGACTTCAAACACCGGGGAGCTGTTTTTT. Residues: CASSAGTSNTGELFF.

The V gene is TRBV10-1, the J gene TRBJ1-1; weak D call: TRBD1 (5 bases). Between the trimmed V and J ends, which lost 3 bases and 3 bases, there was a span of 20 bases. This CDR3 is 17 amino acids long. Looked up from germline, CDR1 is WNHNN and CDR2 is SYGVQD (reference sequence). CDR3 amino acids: CASSEEGDPEGHTEAFF. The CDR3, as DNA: TGCGCCAGCAGTGAAGAAGGGGACCCTGAGGGGCACACTGAAGCTTTCTTT.

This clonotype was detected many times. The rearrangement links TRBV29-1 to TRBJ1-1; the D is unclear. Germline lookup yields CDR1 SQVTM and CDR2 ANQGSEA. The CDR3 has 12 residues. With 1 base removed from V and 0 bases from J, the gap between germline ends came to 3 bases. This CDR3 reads CSVEGLNTEAFF. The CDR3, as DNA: TGCAGCGTTGAAGGGCTGAACACTGAAGCTTTCTTT.

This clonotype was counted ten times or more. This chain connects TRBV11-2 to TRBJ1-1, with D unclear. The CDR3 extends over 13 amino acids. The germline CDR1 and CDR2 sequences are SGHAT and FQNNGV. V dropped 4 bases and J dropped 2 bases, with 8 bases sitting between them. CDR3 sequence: CASSYIYNTEAFF. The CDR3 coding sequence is TGTGCCAGCAGCTACATTTATAACACTGAAGCTTTCTTT.

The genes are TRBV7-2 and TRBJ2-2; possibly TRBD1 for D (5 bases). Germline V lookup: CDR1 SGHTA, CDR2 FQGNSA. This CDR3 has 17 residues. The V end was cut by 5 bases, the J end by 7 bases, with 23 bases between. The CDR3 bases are TGTGCCAGCAGCCTTCTGGGGCGACCTGGGCTCGGCGGGGAGCTGTTTTTT. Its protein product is CASSLLGRPGLGGELFF.

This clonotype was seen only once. This CDR3 reads CASSQVIETGGVTGELFF. For the CDR3, the DNA is TGTGCCAGCAGCCAAGTTATTGAGACAGGGGGAGTCACCGGGGAGCTGTTTTTT. The V call is TRBV7-3, the J call TRBJ2-2; TRBD1 matches 9 bases. The CDR3 runs 18 residues. The junction had 14 bases not matched to a gene; V was cut back by 5 bases and J by 4 bases. Looked up from germline, CDR1 is SGHTA and CDR2 is FQGTGA.

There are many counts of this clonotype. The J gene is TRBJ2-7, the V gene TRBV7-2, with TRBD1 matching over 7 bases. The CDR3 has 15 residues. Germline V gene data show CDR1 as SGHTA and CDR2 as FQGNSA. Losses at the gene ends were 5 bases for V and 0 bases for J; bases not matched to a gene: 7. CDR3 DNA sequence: TGTGCCAGCAGCAGCCGTCGACAGGGCTCCTACGAGCAGTACTTC. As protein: CASSSRRQGSYEQYF.